Here is one T cell receptor beta chain with its context. Its antigen remains undetermined. No base quality values were provided; no much bigger clone lies one nucleotide off. This entry is derived from a study of CD8 T cells in Susac syndrome (dated by TCRdb to the late 2010s). Broadly, across the study: The study used repertoire sequencing to test whether antigen drove CD8+ T cell activation and differentiation in Susac syndrome.

Broad study findings and their caveats: The TCR sequencing and HLA analysis was acknowledged to have included a relatively small number of individuals.

High-throughput TCR beta sequencing profiled peripheral blood CD8+ and CD4+ T cells from healthy donors, Susac syndrome patients and multiple sclerosis patients. Healthy donors were included as age- and sex-matched controls. Bulk CD8+ and CD4+ T cells were purified magnetically by negative isolation, whereas CD8+ TEMRA cells were enriched by FACS. Blood was drawn into EDTA tubes, processed within 24 hours, and PBMCs were isolated by density gradient centrifugation. PBMCs intended for TCR sequencing were cryopreserved in liquid nitrogen and were subsequently thawed in a 37 degrees C water bath. The sorted or isolated CD4+, CD8+ and CD8+ TEMRA cells reached a purity of at least 90%. Trimming removed 3 bases from V and 2 bases from J, leaving 11 bases between the germline ends. Taken from cysteine to phenylalanine, the CDR3 has 14 residues. The kept DNA is CDR3 alone, 42 bases in frame from the first base.

RNA was extracted using the RNeasy kit, and about 0.5 to 1 microgram was reverse transcribed with random hexamers. The immunoSEQ multiplex PCR assay, covering 54 Vbeta and 13 Jbeta segments, was used to amplify TCR beta CDR3 regions. To correct PCR amplification bias, a synthetic template baseline was used for both primer optimization and computational correction. The source study handled its data this way. Reads were assigned to V, D and J genes according to IMGT and analyzed in immunoSEQ Analyzer, with only productive sequences retained. Clonality was calculated as one minus the Shannon entropy normalized by log2 of the number of productive unique sequences. For each patient and control, public and private clones were evaluated among the 100 most prevalent clones. Clones were defined as Susac-specific when absent from the healthy and MS cohorts, from over a thousand published viral clones and from other ImmuneACCESS disease sequences. TCRdb ran its own pipeline on the public reads, namely fastp trimming at Q25 and MiXCR clone calling, and kept in-frame beta chains. For every CDR3 protein sequence, its rows merge into one entry that carries the most common genes and DNA. What appears here as the V and J calls and clone size reflects TCRdb's work, not the paper's. For this sample there are some 120,000 distinct CDR3 sequences; around 90% appear just once. The ten largest account for about 0.15% of the sample.

Here the chain combines TRBV12-3 or TRBV12-4 and TRBJ2-7; the D gene is perhaps TRBD2, from 5 matching bases. The sequencing input was CD4+ T cells from PBMCs. This TCR derives from a human donor in good health. The nucleotides read TGTGCCAGCAGTTTCACGGACGGGACCTACGAGCAGTACTTC. Its protein reads: CASSFTDGTYEQYF.